A selection of T cell receptor beta chains follows, all from one sample in a study of blood T cells in healthy people across ages. Each CDR3 protein gets one entry after TCRdb re-called the 5' RACE reads with MiXCR. This table holds hundreds of thousands of distinct CDR3 sequences, 58% found once. Material for sequencing was blood. The receptors derive from a man aged 30 to 45 in good health. Both conserved end residues are part of each CDR3. D genes are given only for firm matches. Some rows have no size entry. The others give once, few or many, or a class for an expanded clone.

D: TRBD2
size: few
V: TRBV4-1
J: TRBJ2-3
CDR3: CASSQQAGDTDTQYF
DNA: TGCGCCAGCAGCCAACAAGCGGGGGATACAGATACGCAGTATTTT

D: NA
size: NA
V: TRBV3-1
J: TRBJ2-3
CDR3: CASSPPMEADTQYF
DNA: TGTGCCAGCAGCCCACCAATGGAGGCAGATACGCAGTATTTT

D: TRBD2
size: few
V: TRBV10-3
J: TRBJ2-7
CDR3: CAISGGPYEQYF
DNA: TGTGCCATTAGCGGGGGCCCCTACGAGCAGTACTTC

D: NA
size: once
V: TRBV6-1
J: TRBJ1-2
CDR3: CASSEALQGTYTF
DNA: TGTGCCAGCAGTGAAGCGCTTCAGGGGACCTACACCTTC

D: TRBD2
size: NA
V: TRBV12-3/TRBV12-4
J: TRBJ2-5
CDR3: CASSPTGGRETQYF
DNA: TGTGCCAGCAGCCCGACGGGAGGGCGAGAGACCCAGTACTTC

D: NA
size: NA
V: TRBV5-1
J: TRBJ1-4
CDR3: CASSSDGPNEKLFF
DNA: TGCGCCAGCAGCTCGGACGGTCCTAATGAAAAACTGTTTTTT

D: TRBD2
size: NA
V: TRBV4-1
J: TRBJ2-1
CDR3: CASSQRVGGGEQFF
DNA: TGCGCCAGCAGCCAAAGGGTGGGGGGGGGTGAGCAGTTCTTC

D: TRBD1
size: NA
V: TRBV28
J: TRBJ2-1
CDR3: CASRDRSSYNEQFF
DNA: TGTGCCAGCAGGGACAGGTCCTCCTACAATGAGCAGTTCTTC

D: TRBD1
size: few
V: TRBV7-9
J: TRBJ2-1
CDR3: CASSFKGQVRNEQFF
DNA: TGTGCCAGCAGCTTTAAGGGACAGGTCAGGAATGAGCAGTTCTTC

D: NA
size: NA
V: TRBV25-1
J: TRBJ2-7
CDR3: CASSLSYRDQSTYEQYF
DNA: TGTGCCAGCAGTCTATCCTACAGGGACCAATCAACCTACGAGCAGTACTTC

D: TRBD2
size: NA
V: TRBV4-1
J: TRBJ2-7
CDR3: CASSQPGGEGYEQYF
DNA: TGCGCCAGCAGCCAACCTGGGGGGGAAGGCTACGAGCAGTACTTC

D: TRBD1
size: NA
V: TRBV3-1
J: TRBJ1-2
CDR3: CASSQGQVTLYTF
DNA: TGTGCCAGCAGCCAGGGACAGGTGACTCTCTACACCTTC

D: NA
size: few
V: TRBV28
J: TRBJ1-1
CDR3: CASSQRAVAEAFF
DNA: TGTGCCAGCAGTCAACGGGCGGTGGCTGAAGCTTTCTTT

D: NA
size: NA
V: TRBV7-2
J: TRBJ2-7
CDR3: CASSRNPGYEQYF
DNA: TGTGCCAGCAGCCGCAACCCGGGGTACGAGCAGTACTTC

D: NA
size: NA
V: TRBV20-1
J: TRBJ2-1
CDR3: CSASFGNEQFF
DNA: TGCAGTGCTAGCTTCGGTAATGAGCAGTTCTTC

D: TRBD2
size: NA
V: TRBV20-1
J: TRBJ2-1
CDR3: CSAPTSANNEQFF
DNA: TGCAGTGCCCCGACTAGCGCAAACAATGAGCAGTTCTTC

D: TRBD2
size: few
V: TRBV12-3/TRBV12-4
J: TRBJ2-3
CDR3: CASSPEGEGLADTQYF
DNA: TGTGCCAGCAGCCCAGAGGGGGAGGGACTAGCAGATACGCAGTATTTT

D: TRBD1
size: NA
V: TRBV20-1
J: TRBJ2-5
CDR3: CSALRQGWQETQYF
DNA: TGCAGTGCGTTAAGACAGGGCTGGCAAGAGACCCAGTACTTC

D: NA
size: few
V: TRBV14
J: TRBJ1-1
CDR3: CASSQGPGDTEAFF
DNA: TGTGCCAGCAGCCAAGGCCCCGGAGACACTGAAGCTTTCTTT

D: NA
size: few
V: TRBV7-3
J: TRBJ2-5
CDR3: CASSSLGEVAETQYF
DNA: TGTGCCAGCAGCTCCCTCGGGGAAGTCGCGGAGACCCAGTACTTC

D: NA
size: once
V: TRBV2
J: TRBJ1-5
CDR3: CASSGWGGNQPQHF
DNA: TGTGCCAGCAGTGGATGGGGGGGTAATCAGCCCCAGCATTTT

D: TRBD1
size: NA
V: TRBV12-3/TRBV12-4
J: TRBJ2-1
CDR3: CASTLGQGWNEQFF
DNA: TGTGCCAGCACCTTAGGACAGGGGTGGAATGAGCAGTTCTTC

D: TRBD2
size: NA
V: TRBV27
J: TRBJ2-5
CDR3: CASSFGAGGRQETQYF
DNA: TGTGCCAGCAGTTTTGGAGCGGGAGGGCGCCAAGAGACCCAGTACTTC

D: NA
size: few
V: TRBV11-1
J: TRBJ2-1
CDR3: CASRGNNEQFF
DNA: TGTGCCAGCAGAGGAAACAATGAGCAGTTCTTC

D: NA
size: NA
V: TRBV3-1
J: TRBJ2-3
CDR3: CASSQDLKLVTDTQYF
DNA: TGTGCCAGCAGCCAAGATCTTAAGCTAGTCACAGATACGCAGTATTTT

D: NA
size: NA
V: TRBV5-1
J: TRBJ2-1
CDR3: CASSVAVGIDEQFF
DNA: TGCGCCAGCAGCGTGGCAGTAGGCATCGATGAGCAGTTCTTC